The 15 T cell receptor beta chains in this list originate from one sample, sequenced in a study of vaccination effects on CD4 cells after COVID-19. Antigens for these TCRs are unknown. ViraFEST expansion of antigen-specific CD4+ T cells with viral peptide pools preceded sequencing. Isolation of CD4+ T cells took place after about nine days of culture. Vaccination of participants consisted of two doses of either the BNT162b2 or mRNA-1273 vaccine. This table comes from immunoSEQ multiplex PCR, and its TCRdb copy is limited to in-frame clones, with some not included. The sample holds tens of thousands of clones; 70% to 85% are singletons and the top ten take under 2%. The sequencing here drew on CD4+ T cells from PBMCs cultured with HCoV-229E spike peptides, taken after COVID-19 vaccination. These receptors came from a human donor who received a COVID-19 vaccine.

CDR3 sequence reads: CASSRLTGTEAFF. In DNA, the CDR3 is TGTGCCAGCAGCCGGTTGACTGGAACTGAAGCTTTCTTT. The rearrangement joins TRBV9 to TRBJ1-1, with D hard to call. V shed 4 bases and J shed 5 bases, with 12 bases lying between them. CDR1 SGDLS and CDR2 YYNGEE come from the germline V gene. This CDR3 region has 13 residues.

This clone was seen a handful of times. This chain connects TRBV5-6 to TRBJ1-2; possible D gene TRBD1, 6 bases. CDR3 size: 14 residues. Germline CDR1 is SGHDT and CDR2 is YYEEEE. V dropped 5 bases and J dropped 4 bases, with 15 bases sitting between them. The CDR3 nucleotides are TGTGCCAGCAGAATGAGGGGGACTGGCTATGGCTACACCTTC. It translates to CASRMRGTGYGYTF.

Note on this clone: Other DNA sequences of this sample code for an identical CDR3. The chain recombines TRBV24-1 with TRBJ2-3, with D possibly TRBD2 on 5 matching bases. Trimming pared 4 bases from V and 1 base from J, leaving 11 bases between. The CDR3 extends over 15 amino acids. CDR1 is KGHDR, CDR2 SFDVKD, per germline. The CDR3 DNA reads TGTGCCACCAGTGACTCCCGAGGGCGCACAGATACGCAGTATTTT. Its translation: CATSDSRGRTDTQYF.

The chain uses TRBV18 and TRBJ1-1; D gene unclear. V lost 5 bases and J 0 bases, leaving 7 bases between the germline ends. The CDR3 totals 13 residues. Germline CDR1 reads KGHSH; CDR2 reads LQKENI. The CDR3 nucleotides are TGTGCCAGCTCATTGGGGATGAACACTGAAGCTTTCTTT. Protein sequence: CASSLGMNTEAFF.

V usage is TRBV5-1 and J usage is TRBJ2-3, with 7 bases lining up with TRBD2. Germline V lookup: CDR1 SGHRS, CDR2 YFSETQ. The CDR3 contains 14 residues. The V segment lost 3 bases and the J segment 7 bases; nucleotides outside the gene matches: 8. This CDR3 reads CASSSPGGRNTQYF. In DNA form, the CDR3 reads TGCGCCAGCAGCTCTCCGGGAGGACGGAATACGCAGTATTTT.

This sequence joins TRBV4-1 and TRBJ1-6, with 10 bases that match TRBD1. CDR3 length: 16 residues. The V gene end was trimmed by 1 base and the J gene end by 4 bases; junction bases not matched to a gene: 1. The germline CDR1 and CDR2 sequences are MGHRA and YSYEKL. CDR3 nucleotides: TGCGCCAGCAGCCAAGCGGGACAGGGGTATAATTCACCCCTCCACTTT. Translating gives CASSQAGQGYNSPLHF.

V usage is TRBV2 and J usage is TRBJ2-5; D is unclear. The V gene's germline CDR1 is SNHLY and CDR2 FYNNEI. V was clipped by 2 bases and J by 2 bases, with 12 bases between them. The CDR3 is 15 amino acids. The chain's CDR3 is CASSEFLLGQETQYF. Written as DNA, the CDR3 is TGTGCCAGCAGTGAATTCCTTCTGGGACAAGAGACCCAGTACTTC.

This chain joins TRBV2 and TRBJ1-1; 8 bases agree with TRBD1. The V and J ends lost 8 bases and 11 bases, in that order; junction bases with no gene match: 7. The germline gives CDR1 SNHLY, CDR2 FYNNEI. The CDR3 is 11 amino acids. The CDR3 region has the DNA TGTGCCAGCCGCCAGGGGGCTACGGCTTTCTTT. As protein: CASRQGATAFF.

J is TRBJ2-2 and V is TRBV9; tentatively, D is TRBD2 (6 bases). This CDR3 is built from 15 residues. The V and J ends lost 0 bases and 4 bases respectively, with 10 bases between them. Germline assignment: CDR1 SGDLS and CDR2 YYNGEE. The CDR3, as DNA: TGTGCCAGCAGCGTAGTTGGAGGGACCACCGGGGAGCTGTTTTTT. Residues: CASSVVGGTTGELFF.

V gene TRBV5-1 combines with J gene TRBJ2-3, with a weak D call TRBD2 (5 bases). CDR1 and CDR2 (germline): SGHRS, YFSETQ. The V gene lost 4 bases and the J gene lost 1 base, with 13 bases spanning the gap. There are 15 residues in the CDR3. The CDR3 protein is CASSTDFTRTDTQYF. The CDR3 nucleotides are TGCGCCAGCAGCACGGACTTTACCCGCACAGATACGCAGTATTTT. The full variable domain, in which reference TRBV5-1 and TRBJ2-3 provide the parts outside the CDR3, is KAGVTQTPRYLIKTRGQQVTLSCSPISGHRSVSWYQQTPGQGLQFLFEYFSETQRNKGNFPGRFSGRQFSNSRSEMNVSTLELGDSALYLCASSTDFTRTDTQYFGPGTRLTVL.

The gene calls are TRBV29-1 and TRBJ2-1; no clear D. Germline-derived CDR1 and CDR2 are SQVTM and ANQGSEA. The CDR3 contains 13 residues. V was shortened by 1 base and J by 5 bases, with 9 bases between the two germline ends. CDR3 residues: CSVEVDANNEQFF. CDR3 nucleotide sequence: TGCAGCGTTGAAGTTGACGCCAACAATGAGCAGTTCTTC.

V usage is TRBV7-2 and J usage is TRBJ1-6, with D perhaps matching TRBD1 (6 bases). Looked up from germline, CDR1 is SGHTA and CDR2 is FQGNSA. The germline V and J ends were trimmed by 4 bases and 6 bases, with 22 bases remaining between them. CDR3 size: 18 residues. The CDR3 loop is CASSSPRGVWDINSPLHF. The CDR3, as DNA: TGTGCCAGCAGCTCCCCCCGGGGGGTATGGGACATTAATTCACCCCTCCACTTT.

The genes are TRBV30 and TRBJ2-5; 10 bases map to TRBD1. CDR1 GTSNPN and CDR2 SVGIG come from the germline V gene (reference sequence). The V and J ends lost 2 bases and 3 bases, in that order; junction bases with no gene match: 6. The CDR3 has 15 amino acids. The CDR3 protein is CAWSSRQGAKETQYF. In DNA form, the CDR3 reads TGTGCCTGGAGTTCAAGACAGGGGGCCAAAGAGACCCAGTACTTC.

The rearrangement uses TRBV3-1 (or the pseudogene TRBV3-2) and TRBJ1-1; D is unresolved. The CDR3 loop spans 12 amino acids. Germline CDR1 LGHDT, CDR2 YNNKEL (reference sequence). Trimming shortened V by 1 base and J by 7 bases, and 7 bases separated the two germline ends. The CDR3 nucleotides read TGTGCCAGCAGCCAAGGAAGGCTTGAAGCTTTCTTT. Translation: CASSQGRLEAFF.

This clone was recorded only once. The chain has TRBV5-8 and TRBJ2-5; 7 bases are shared with TRBD2. Trimming removed 7 bases from V and 2 bases from J; junction bases left unmatched: 14. Germline CDR1 SGHTS, CDR2 YDEGEE. The CDR3 has 16 residues. The CDR3 sequence: CASPTLPGGTQETQYF. DNA of the CDR3: TGTGCCAGCCCTACCCTCCCCGGGGGGACTCAAGAGACCCAGTACTTC.